The rows below give T cell receptor beta chains drawn from one sample of a study of CDR3 diversity in severe acne. From the PCR reads, TCRdb called clonotypes with MiXCR, one entry per CDR3 protein. The sample lists around 94,000 distinct CDR3 sequences, roughly 51% occurring once. The sample comprised blood. The receptors originated from a male donor with acne. The CDR3 runs from the conserved cysteine through the conserved F or W. A D gene is named only where the DNA matches it firmly. Only part of the rows carry a size: once, few, many, or a class if the clone is expanded.

v_gene	d_gene	abundance	j_gene	CDR3aa	CDR3nt
TRBV12-3/TRBV12-4	TRBD2	-	TRBJ2-1	CASSRTSGRSYNEQFF	TGTGCCAGCAGTAGGACTAGCGGGAGGTCCTACAATGAGCAGTTCTTC
TRBV4-2	-	-	TRBJ2-2	CASSQEGGYEQYFGPGTGELFF	-
TRBV11-2	-	-	TRBJ1-1	CASSPFGDLNTEAFF	TGTGCCAGCAGTCCCTTTGGGGACCTGAACACTGAAGCTTTCTTT
TRBV10-3	-	-	TRBJ2-5	CASRDTLQGTGETQYF	TGTGCCAGCAGAGACACCCTACAGGGTACGGGAGAGACCCAGTACTTC
TRBV20-1	-	many	TRBJ1-4	CSARDQAGNEKLFF	TGCAGTGCTAGAGATCAGGCAGGGAATGAAAAACTGTTTTTT
TRBV7-8	TRBD2	few	TRBJ2-7	CASSLAGEQYF	TGTGCCAGCAGTTTAGCGGGCGAGCAGTACTTC
TRBV7-9	TRBD2	-	TRBJ2-1	CASSPDSGKDEQFF	TGTGCCAGCAGCCCGGATAGCGGGAAGGACGAGCAGTTCTTC
TRBV29-1	-	few	TRBJ2-5	CSVEDWEATRGQETQYF	TGCAGCGTTGAAGATTGGGAAGCGACTAGAGGTCAAGAGACCCAGTACTTC
TRBV15	-	-	TRBJ2-3	CATSRDLASTDTQYF	TGTGCCACCAGCAGAGATCTTGCTAGCACAGATACGCAGTATTTT
TRBV13	TRBD1	many	TRBJ1-1	CASSSTGEAFF	TGTGCCAGCAGCTCGACAGGGGAAGCTTTCTTT